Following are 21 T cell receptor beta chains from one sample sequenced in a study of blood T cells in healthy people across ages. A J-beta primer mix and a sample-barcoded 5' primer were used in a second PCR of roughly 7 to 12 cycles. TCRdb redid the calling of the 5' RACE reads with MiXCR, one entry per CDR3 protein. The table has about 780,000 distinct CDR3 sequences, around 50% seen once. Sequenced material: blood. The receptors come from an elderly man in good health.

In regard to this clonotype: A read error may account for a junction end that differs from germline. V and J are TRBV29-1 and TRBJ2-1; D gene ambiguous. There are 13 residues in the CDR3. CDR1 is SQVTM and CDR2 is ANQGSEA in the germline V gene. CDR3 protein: CSVPPGAYNERFF. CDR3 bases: TGCAGCGTGCCACCAGGAGCCTACAATGAGCGGTTCTTC.

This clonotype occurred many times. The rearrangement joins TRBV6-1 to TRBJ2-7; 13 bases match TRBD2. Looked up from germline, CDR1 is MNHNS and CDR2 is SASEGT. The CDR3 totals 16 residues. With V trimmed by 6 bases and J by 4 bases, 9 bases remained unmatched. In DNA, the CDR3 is TGTGCCAGCAGCAGTATTCCGGGACTAGCGGGATACGAGCAGTACTTC. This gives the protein CASSSIPGLAGYEQYF.

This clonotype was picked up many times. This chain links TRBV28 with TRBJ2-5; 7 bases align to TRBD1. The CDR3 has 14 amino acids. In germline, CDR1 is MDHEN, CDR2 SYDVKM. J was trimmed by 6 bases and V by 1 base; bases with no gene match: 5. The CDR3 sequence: CASSLSQGLQTQYF. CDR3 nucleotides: TGTGCCAGCAGTTTATCACAGGGGCTACAGACCCAGTACTTC.

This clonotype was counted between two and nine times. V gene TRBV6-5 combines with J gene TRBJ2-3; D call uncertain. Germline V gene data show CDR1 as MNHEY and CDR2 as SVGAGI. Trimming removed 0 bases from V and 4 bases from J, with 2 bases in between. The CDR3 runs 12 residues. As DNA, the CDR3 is TGTGCCAGCAGTTACTCACCAGATACGCAGTATTTT. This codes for CASSYSPDTQYF.

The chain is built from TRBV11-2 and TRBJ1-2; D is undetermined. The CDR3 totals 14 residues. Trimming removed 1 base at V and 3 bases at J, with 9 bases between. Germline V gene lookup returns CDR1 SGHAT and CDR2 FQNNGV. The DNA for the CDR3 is TGTGCCAGCAGCTTAGTTGAGGACTACTATGGCTACACCTTC. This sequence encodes CASSLVEDYYGYTF.

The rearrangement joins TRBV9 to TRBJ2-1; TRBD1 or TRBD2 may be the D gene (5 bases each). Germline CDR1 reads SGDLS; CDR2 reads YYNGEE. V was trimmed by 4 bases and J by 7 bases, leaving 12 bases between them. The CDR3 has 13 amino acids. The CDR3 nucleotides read TGTGCCAGCAGCCCCGGGGCTGGGAATGAGCAGTTCTTC. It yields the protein CASSPGAGNEQFF.

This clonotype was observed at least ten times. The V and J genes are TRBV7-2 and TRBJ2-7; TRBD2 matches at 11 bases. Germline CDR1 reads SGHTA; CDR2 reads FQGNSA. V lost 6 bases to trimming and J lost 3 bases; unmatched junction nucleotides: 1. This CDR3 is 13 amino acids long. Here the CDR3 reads CASRLAGVYEQYF. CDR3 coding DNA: TGTGCCAGCAGACTAGCGGGGGTCTACGAGCAGTACTTC. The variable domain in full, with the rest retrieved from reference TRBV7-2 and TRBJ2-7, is GAGVSQSPSNKVTEKGKDVELRCDPISGHTALYWYRQSLGQGLEFLIYFQGNSAPDKSGLPSDRFSAERTGGSVSTLTIQRTQQEDSAVYLCASRLAGVYEQYFGPGTRLTVT.

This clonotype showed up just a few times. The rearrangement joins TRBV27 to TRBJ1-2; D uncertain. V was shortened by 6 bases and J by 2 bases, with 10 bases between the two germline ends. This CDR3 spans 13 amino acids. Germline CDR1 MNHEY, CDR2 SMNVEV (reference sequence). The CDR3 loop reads CASSPQTNYGYTF. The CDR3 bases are TGTGCCAGCAGCCCACAAACGAACTATGGCTACACCTTC.

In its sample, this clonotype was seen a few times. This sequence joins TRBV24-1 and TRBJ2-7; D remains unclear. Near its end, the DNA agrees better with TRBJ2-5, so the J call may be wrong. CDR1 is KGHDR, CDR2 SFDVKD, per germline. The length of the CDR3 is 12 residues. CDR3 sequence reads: CATSDTLETQYF. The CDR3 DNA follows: TGTGCCACCAGTGATACCCTGGAGACCCAGTACTTC.

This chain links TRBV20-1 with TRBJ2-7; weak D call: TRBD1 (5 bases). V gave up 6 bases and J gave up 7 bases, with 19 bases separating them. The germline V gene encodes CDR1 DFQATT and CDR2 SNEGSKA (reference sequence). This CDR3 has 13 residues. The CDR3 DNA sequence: TGCAGTGCCCCGGCGACAGCGAACAATGAGCAGTACTTC. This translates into CSAPATANNEQYF.

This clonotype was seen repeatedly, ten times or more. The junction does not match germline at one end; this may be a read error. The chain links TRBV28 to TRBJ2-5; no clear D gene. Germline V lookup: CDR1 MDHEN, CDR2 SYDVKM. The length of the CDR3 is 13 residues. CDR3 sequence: CASSLSGTETQYF. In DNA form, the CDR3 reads TGTGCCAGCAGCTTATCGGGCACGGAGACCCAGTACTTC.

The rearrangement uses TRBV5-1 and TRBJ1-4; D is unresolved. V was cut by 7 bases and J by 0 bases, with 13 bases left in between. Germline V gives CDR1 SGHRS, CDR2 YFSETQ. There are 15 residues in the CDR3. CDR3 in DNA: TGCGCCAGCGGTCAGACAAGTGCAACTAATGAAAAACTGTTTTTT. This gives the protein CASGQTSATNEKLFF. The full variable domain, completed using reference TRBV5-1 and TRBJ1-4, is KAGVTQTPRYLIKTRGQQVTLSCSPISGHRSVSWYQQTPGQGLQFLFEYFSETQRNKGNFPGRFSGRQFSNSRSEMNVSTLELGDSALYLCASGQTSATNEKLFFGSGTQLSVL.

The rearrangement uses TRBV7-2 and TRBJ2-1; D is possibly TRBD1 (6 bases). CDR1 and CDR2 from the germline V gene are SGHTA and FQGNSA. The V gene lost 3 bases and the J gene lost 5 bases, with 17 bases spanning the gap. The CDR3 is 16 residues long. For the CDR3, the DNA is TGTGCCAGCAGCTTCCTCCCAGGGACATACAACAATGAGCAGTTCTTC. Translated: CASSFLPGTYNNEQFF.

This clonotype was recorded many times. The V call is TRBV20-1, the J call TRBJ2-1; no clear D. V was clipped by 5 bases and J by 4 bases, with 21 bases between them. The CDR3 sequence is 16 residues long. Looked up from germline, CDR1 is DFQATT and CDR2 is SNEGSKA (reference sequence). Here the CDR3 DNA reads TGCAGTGCTTACCCGTCTGGGTCCCTAATATACAATGAGCAGTTCTTC. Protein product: CSAYPSGSLIYNEQFF.

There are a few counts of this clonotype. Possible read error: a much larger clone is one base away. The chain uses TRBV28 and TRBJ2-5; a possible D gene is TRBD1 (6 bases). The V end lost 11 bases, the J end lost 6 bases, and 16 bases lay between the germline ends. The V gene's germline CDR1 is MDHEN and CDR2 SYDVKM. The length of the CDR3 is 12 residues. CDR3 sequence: CAARSGVKTQYF. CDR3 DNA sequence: TGTGCCGCCAGGTCAGGGGTGAAGACCCAGTACTTC.

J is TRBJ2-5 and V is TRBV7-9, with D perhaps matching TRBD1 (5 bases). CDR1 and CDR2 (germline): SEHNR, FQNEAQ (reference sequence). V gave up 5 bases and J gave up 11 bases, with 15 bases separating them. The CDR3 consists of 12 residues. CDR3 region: CASSRGASEQYF. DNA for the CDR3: TGTGCCAGCAGCCGTGGGGCGAGTGAGCAGTACTTC.

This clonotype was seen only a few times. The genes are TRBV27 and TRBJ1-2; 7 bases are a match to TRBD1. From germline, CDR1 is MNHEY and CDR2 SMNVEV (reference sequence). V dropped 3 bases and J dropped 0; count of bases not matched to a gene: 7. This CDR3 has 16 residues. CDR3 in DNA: TGTGCCAGCAGTTTCCGAGGACAGGAGGCTAACTATGGCTACACCTTC. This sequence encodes CASSFRGQEANYGYTF.

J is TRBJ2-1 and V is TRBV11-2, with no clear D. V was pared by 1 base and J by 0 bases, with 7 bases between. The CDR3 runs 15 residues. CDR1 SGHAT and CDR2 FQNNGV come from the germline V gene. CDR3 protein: CASSLAMNSYNEQFF. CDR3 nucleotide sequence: TGTGCCAGCAGCTTAGCAATGAACTCCTACAATGAGCAGTTCTTC.

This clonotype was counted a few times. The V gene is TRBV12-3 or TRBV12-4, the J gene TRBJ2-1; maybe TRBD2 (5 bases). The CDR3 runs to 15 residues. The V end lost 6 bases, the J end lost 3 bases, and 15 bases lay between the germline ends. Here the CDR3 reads CASSNGIRLYNEQFF. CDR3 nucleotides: TGTGCCAGCAGCAACGGGATCCGCCTCTACAATGAGCAGTTCTTC.

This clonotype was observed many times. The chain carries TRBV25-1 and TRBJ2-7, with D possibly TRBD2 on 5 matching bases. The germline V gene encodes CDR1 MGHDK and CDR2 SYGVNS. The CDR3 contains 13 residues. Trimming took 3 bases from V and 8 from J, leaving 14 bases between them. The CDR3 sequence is CASSEGEGAKQYF. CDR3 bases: TGTGCCAGCAGTGAGGGAGAGGGAGCAAAGCAGTACTTC.

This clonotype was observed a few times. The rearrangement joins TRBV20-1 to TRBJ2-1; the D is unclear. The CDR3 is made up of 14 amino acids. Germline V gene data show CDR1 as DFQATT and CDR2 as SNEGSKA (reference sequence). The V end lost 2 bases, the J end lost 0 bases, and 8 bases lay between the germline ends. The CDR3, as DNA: TGCAGTGCTAGATTGGCTAGCTCCTACAATGAGCAGTTCTTC. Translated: CSARLASSYNEQFF.